Below are 30 T cell receptor beta chains sequenced from a single sample in a study of blood T cell repertoires in COVID-19. The table came from immunoSEQ multiplex PCR; TCRdb's copy has only in-frame clones and leaves some out. This sample has fewer than 500,000 clones, with 85% to 90% found just once. Sequenced sample: PBMCs or T cells enriched from blood (not recorded which). The receptors here all came from a woman in her twenties or thirties with acute COVID-19.

This chain connects TRBV27 to TRBJ1-2; 9 bases line up with TRBD1. Per germline, CDR1 MNHEY and CDR2 SMNVEV (reference sequence). J gave up 5 bases and V 2 bases, and 6 bases lay outside the gene matches. CDR3 length equals 15 residues. The CDR3 sequence is CASSLPPGTGYGYTF. For the CDR3, the DNA is TGTGCCAGCAGTTTACCCCCCGGGACAGGGTATGGCTACACCTTC.

This chain joins TRBV6-6 and TRBJ2-7; 9 nucleotides line up with TRBD2. The trim removed 3 bases at V and 1 base at J, leaving 1 base unmatched. CDR3 length equals 14 residues. The germline CDR1 and CDR2 sequences are MNHNY and SVGAGI (reference sequence). For the CDR3, the DNA is TGTGCCAGCAGTTATAGCGGGAGTTCCTACGAGCAGTACTTC. Translated, it gives CASSYSGSSYEQYF.

The chain employs TRBV29-1 and TRBJ2-7; a weak D match, TRBD2 (5 bases). CDR3 length equals 10 residues. Germline CDR1 reads SQVTM; CDR2 reads ANQGSEA. Trimming stripped 2 bases from V and 7 bases from J, with 6 bases between. The CDR3 region has the DNA TGCAGCGTTGAAACGGGGGAGCAGTACTTC. Protein: CSVETGEQYF.

The chain uses TRBV6-5 and TRBJ1-6, with a tentative D call TRBD1 (6 bases). V lost 6 bases, J lost 7 bases, and 13 bases lay in between. Germline V CDR1 and CDR2: MNHEY, SVGAGI. The CDR3 loop spans 14 amino acids. The CDR3 DNA follows: TGTGCCAGCAGCTCACAGGGCTACAATTCACCCCTCCACTTT. Translated, it gives CASSSQGYNSPLHF.

This chain uses TRBV5-1 with TRBJ1-1, with 11 bases aligning to TRBD1. Germline CDR1 is SGHRS and CDR2 is YFSETQ. After removal of 4 bases from V and 7 bases from J, the junction contained 6 bases not matched to a gene. The CDR3 covers 14 residues. The CDR3 loop is CASSGQGARLEAFF. CDR3 nucleotides: TGCGCCAGCAGCGGACAGGGGGCCCGGCTTGAAGCTTTCTTT.

The rearrangement uses TRBV10-1 and TRBJ1-1; TRBD1 aligns across 8 bases. Trimming removed 4 bases from V and 0 bases from J; junction bases left unmatched: 16. This CDR3 is built from 19 residues. Germline assignment: CDR1 WNHNN and CDR2 SYGVQD (reference sequence). The CDR3 reads CASSAQPGQAVSMNTEAFF. The DNA for the CDR3 is TGCGCCAGCAGTGCCCAGCCGGGACAGGCGGTTTCCATGAACACTGAAGCTTTCTTT.

The V call is TRBV19, the J call TRBJ1-2; tentatively, D is TRBD1 (5 bases). V lost 4 bases, J lost 3 bases, and 12 bases lay in between. Germline CDR1 reads LNHDA; CDR2 reads SQIVND (reference sequence). The CDR3 has 14 amino acids. Here the CDR3 reads CASSKLGQDYGYTF. In DNA, the CDR3 is TGTGCCAGTAGTAAACTTGGACAAGACTATGGCTACACCTTC.

V gene TRBV5-1 combines with J gene TRBJ2-5; 9 bases line up with TRBD1. There are 14 residues in the CDR3. V dropped 2 bases and J dropped 4; count of bases not matched to a gene: 3. CDR1 and CDR2 (germline): SGHRS, YFSETQ. CDR3: CASSFAGQGETQYF. Written as DNA, the CDR3 is TGCGCCAGCAGCTTTGCGGGACAGGGAGAGACCCAGTACTTC.

V usage is TRBV18 and J usage is TRBJ1-6, with 7 bases identical to TRBD1. The J segment lost 5 bases and the V segment lost 3 bases, leaving 4 bases of the junction unmatched. Germline V gene lookup returns CDR1 KGHSH and CDR2 LQKENI. There are 15 residues in the CDR3. This CDR3 is CASSPEDRDNSPLHF. The DNA of the CDR3 is TGTGCCAGCTCACCGGAAGACAGGGATAATTCACCCCTCCACTTT.

V is TRBV3-1 (or the pseudogene TRBV3-2) and J is TRBJ2-7; unclear D gene. This CDR3 has 12 residues. Trimming took off 3 bases at V and 7 bases at J, with 10 bases between the two ends. Germline V CDR1 and CDR2: LGHDT, YNNKEL (reference sequence). CDR3 protein: CASSQARWEQYF. DNA for the CDR3: TGTGCCAGCAGCCAGGCTAGGTGGGAGCAGTACTTC.

This sequence joins TRBV12-3 or TRBV12-4 and TRBJ2-1; D possibly corresponds to TRBD2 (5 bases). The CDR3 runs 13 residues. Trimming removed 3 bases at V and 7 bases at J, with 10 bases between. The CDR3, as DNA: TGTGCCAGCAGTTTGGACTCGTTAAATGAGCAGTTCTTC. Its translation: CASSLDSLNEQFF.

The gene calls are TRBV5-6 and TRBJ2-7, with 8 bases matching TRBD1. The V gene's germline CDR1 is SGHDT and CDR2 YYEEEE. This CDR3 contains 17 residues. V lost 4 bases, J lost 4 bases, and 16 bases stayed unmatched. The CDR3 sequence: CASSPLDRDRSLYEQYF. The CDR3 coding sequence is TGTGCCAGCAGCCCCCTGGACAGGGACAGGAGTTTATACGAGCAGTACTTC.

This chain connects TRBV29-1 to TRBJ2-1; 8 positions match TRBD1. Trimming took 6 bases from V and 4 from J; bases not matched to a gene: 11. This CDR3 comprises 15 residues. Per germline, CDR1 SQVTM and CDR2 ANQGSEA. CDR3 region: CSVGPNWTGYNEQFF. CDR3 nucleotide sequence: TGCAGCGTCGGCCCTAACTGGACAGGGTACAATGAGCAGTTCTTC.

V is TRBV4-1 and J is TRBJ1-5, with D hard to call. Trimming stripped 4 bases from V and 4 bases from J, with 14 bases between. The CDR3 has 15 residues. Germline CDR1 and CDR2: MGHRA and YSYEKL. The CDR3 loop reads CASSLSNRDNQPQHF. The CDR3 bases are TGCGCCAGCAGCCTCTCGAACAGAGATAATCAGCCCCAGCATTTT.

The rearrangement uses TRBV6-2 or TRBV6-3 and TRBJ1-1, with TRBD1 matching over 8 bases. Trimming removed 2 bases from V and 4 bases from J; junction bases left unmatched: 12. CDR3 length: 17 residues. Germline V CDR1 and CDR2: MNHEY, SVGEGT. The CDR3, as DNA: TGTGCCAGCAGTTACCCCCCAGGCAGGGGGCGATTCACTGAAGCTTTCTTT. Protein sequence: CASSYPPGRGRFTEAFF.

A single count supports this clone. The chain uses TRBV1 and TRBJ2-1; TRBD1 reflects the table's D call only, with no check against the DNA. TRBV1 represents a pseudogene. The CDR3 runs 13 residues. The DNA of the CDR3 is TGCACCAGCCCCAATCTCAGAAAAAAGGAGCAGTTCTTC. Its protein product is CTSPNLRKKEQFF.

This clone was recorded only once. V is TRBV10-1 and J is TRBJ1-2; TRBD1 might be the D (6 bases). CDR1 and CDR2 from the germline V gene are WNHNN and SYGVQD (reference sequence). The CDR3 is 14 amino acids. The V end was cut by 6 bases, the J end by 6 bases, with 17 bases between. The CDR3 is CASRDNRAPHGYTF. The CDR3 DNA follows: TGCGCCAGCAGGGACAACAGGGCCCCCCATGGCTACACCTTC.

The rearrangement joins TRBV15 to TRBJ1-2; TRBD1 matches 9 bases. Looked up from germline, CDR1 is LNHNV and CDR2 is YYDKDF (reference sequence). This CDR3 contains 12 residues. J was trimmed by 9 bases and V by 3 bases; bases with no gene match: 2. CDR3 sequence: CATSRTGGSYTF. CDR3 DNA sequence: TGTGCCACCAGCAGGACAGGGGGTAGCTACACCTTC.

This CDR3 is CSVVNSRGPLNTEAFF. The CDR3 DNA follows: TGCAGCGTCGTTAATTCCAGGGGGCCCCTGAACACTGAAGCTTTCTTT. The gene calls are TRBV29-1 and TRBJ1-1; 8 nucleotides agree with TRBD1. V dropped 6 bases and J dropped 0; count of bases not matched to a gene: 12. CDR3 length equals 16 residues. Germline-derived CDR1 and CDR2 are SQVTM and ANQGSEA.

This chain uses TRBV12-3 or TRBV12-4 with TRBJ1-1; TRBD1 is a possible D gene (5 bases). This CDR3 comprises 13 residues. Trimming stripped 6 bases from V and 4 bases from J, with 12 bases between. CDR3 loop: CASRGEGSTEAFF. CDR3 coding DNA: TGTGCCAGCAGGGGGGAGGGGAGCACTGAAGCTTTCTTT.

V gene TRBV15 combines with J gene TRBJ1-1; TRBD1 might be the D (5 bases). This CDR3 contains 13 residues. CDR1 LNHNV and CDR2 YYDKDF come from the germline V gene (reference sequence). V was pared by 5 bases and J by 4 bases, with 11 bases between. This CDR3 reads CATSPNTGTEAFF. CDR3 DNA: TGTGCCACCAGCCCTAACACAGGCACTGAAGCTTTCTTT.

V usage is TRBV7-3 and J usage is TRBJ2-1, with D unresolved. Trimming cost V 4 bases and J 10 bases, with 14 bases left between them. The CDR3 has 13 amino acids. From germline, CDR1 is SGHTA and CDR2 FQGTGA. The CDR3 reads CASSSEAYGEQFF. As DNA, the CDR3 is TGTGCCAGCAGCTCCGAGGCGTATGGCGAGCAGTTCTTC.

CDR3 protein: CASSQETRGNTIYF. The CDR3 bases are TGTGCCAGCAGCCAAGAGACCAGGGGAAACACCATATATTTT. This chain uses TRBV3-1 (or the pseudogene TRBV3-2) with TRBJ1-3; the D is unclear. With 0 bases removed from V and 4 bases from J, the gap between germline ends came to 7 bases. CDR1 and CDR2 from the germline V gene are LGHDT and YNNKEL (reference sequence). The CDR3 sequence is 14 residues long.

V is TRBV5-1 and J is TRBJ2-7; D is perhaps TRBD2 (6 bases). The CDR3 length is 15 residues. Germline V gives CDR1 SGHRS, CDR2 YFSETQ. V was pared by 1 base and J by 2 bases, with 13 bases between. CDR3 coding DNA: TGCGCCAGCAGCTTGACCATTGGCGGGACCTACGAGCAGTACTTC. Translation: CASSLTIGGTYEQYF. The full variable domain, with the rest looked up from reference TRBV5-1 and TRBJ2-7, is KAGVTQTPRYLIKTRGQQVTLSCSPISGHRSVSWYQQTPGQGLQFLFEYFSETQRNKGNFPGRFSGRQFSNSRSEMNVSTLELGDSALYLCASSLTIGGTYEQYFGPGTRLTVT.

The chain is built from TRBV19 and TRBJ1-2, with D possibly being TRBD1 (5 bases). V dropped 2 bases and J dropped 4 bases, with 14 bases sitting between them. This CDR3 spans 15 amino acids. The germline gives CDR1 LNHDA, CDR2 SQIVND (reference sequence). The CDR3, as DNA: TGTGCCAGTAGTATATGGTCGACAGCGAGCTATGGCTACACCTTC. Residues: CASSIWSTASYGYTF.

J is TRBJ2-7 and V is TRBV6-2 or TRBV6-3; D ambiguous. The CDR3 runs 14 residues. Germline V gene lookup returns CDR1 MNHEY and CDR2 SVGEGT. V gave up 4 bases and J gave up 2 bases, with 12 bases separating them. Here the CDR3 reads CASSWLERAYEQYF. For the CDR3, the DNA is TGTGCCAGCAGTTGGTTGGAGAGAGCCTACGAGCAGTACTTC.

The V call is TRBV12-3 or TRBV12-4, the J call TRBJ1-6; D remains unclear. V lost 1 base to trimming and J lost 15 bases, with 7 bases between them. This CDR3 is built from 11 residues. The CDR3 sequence: CASSLGELLHF. The CDR3 coding sequence is TGTGCCAGCAGTTTAGGAGAACTCCTCCACTTT.

The chain links TRBV5-1 to TRBJ2-1; 8 positions agree with TRBD1. Germline trimming cut 1 base from V and 7 bases from J; bases unmatched to any gene: 10. This CDR3 is 16 amino acids long. The germline CDR1 and CDR2 sequences are SGHRS and YFSETQ. CDR3 sequence: CASSLLRTGKINEQFF. CDR3 DNA sequence: TGCGCCAGCAGCTTGCTTAGGACAGGGAAGATAAATGAGCAGTTCTTC.

The chain is built from TRBV6-1 and TRBJ1-4; 8 positions match TRBD1. CDR3 length: 15 amino acids. Germline V lookup: CDR1 MNHNS, CDR2 SASEGT. Trimming took 3 bases from V and 6 from J; bases not matched to a gene: 6. Here the CDR3 reads CASSDTGGSYEKLFF. CDR3 nucleotide sequence: TGTGCCAGCAGTGATACAGGGGGGTCTTATGAAAAACTGTTTTTT.

J is TRBJ2-5 and V is TRBV5-4; D might be TRBD1 (7 bases). CDR1 is SGHNT, CDR2 YYREEE, per germline (reference sequence). The CDR3 has 14 residues. V lost 4 bases to trimming and J lost 2 bases, with 12 bases between them. The CDR3 sequence: CASSRRDRQETQYF. Written as DNA, the CDR3 is TGTGCCAGCAGCCGGAGGGACAGACAAGAGACCCAGTACTTC.